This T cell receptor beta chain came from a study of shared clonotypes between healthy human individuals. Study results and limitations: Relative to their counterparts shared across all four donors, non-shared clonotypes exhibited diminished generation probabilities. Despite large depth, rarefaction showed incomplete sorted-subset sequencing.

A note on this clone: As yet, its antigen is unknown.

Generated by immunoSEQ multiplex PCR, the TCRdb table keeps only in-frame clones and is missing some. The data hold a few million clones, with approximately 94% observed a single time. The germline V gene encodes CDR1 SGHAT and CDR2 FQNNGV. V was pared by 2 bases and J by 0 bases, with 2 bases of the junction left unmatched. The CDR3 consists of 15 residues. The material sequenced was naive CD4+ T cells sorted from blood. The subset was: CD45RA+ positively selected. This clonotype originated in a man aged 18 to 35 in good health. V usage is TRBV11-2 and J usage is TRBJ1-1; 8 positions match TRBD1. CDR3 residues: CASSLQGALNTEAFF. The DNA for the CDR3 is TGTGCCAGCAGCTTACAGGGGGCCTTGAACACTGAAGCTTTCTTT.